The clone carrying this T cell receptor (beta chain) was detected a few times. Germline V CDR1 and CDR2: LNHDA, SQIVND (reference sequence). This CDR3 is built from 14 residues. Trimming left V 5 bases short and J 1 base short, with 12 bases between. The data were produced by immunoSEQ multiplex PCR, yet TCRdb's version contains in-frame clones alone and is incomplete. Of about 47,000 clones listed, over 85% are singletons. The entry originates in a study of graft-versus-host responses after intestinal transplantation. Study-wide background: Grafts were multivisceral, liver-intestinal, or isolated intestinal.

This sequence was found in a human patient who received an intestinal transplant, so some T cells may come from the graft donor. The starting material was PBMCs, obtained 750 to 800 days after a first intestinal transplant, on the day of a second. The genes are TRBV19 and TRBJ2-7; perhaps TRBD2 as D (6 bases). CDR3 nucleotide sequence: TGTGCCAGTAGTGCGGGACTCACGTCCTACGAGCAGTACTTC. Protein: CASSAGLTSYEQYF.